The 22 T cell receptor beta chains below come from one sample, sequenced in a study of CD8+ T cells in alopecia areata. The sequencing template was cDNA reverse transcribed from extracted RNA. TCRdb's table, derived via immunoSEQ multiplex PCR, lists solely in-frame clones and lacks some. This sample has 140,000 or so clones, with about two thirds found just once. What was sequenced was CD8+ T cells sorted from blood. Every receptor here comes from a human donor in good health.

This chain joins TRBV9 and TRBJ2-7; 8 nucleotides match TRBD2. V gave up 1 base and J gave up 6 bases; unmatched junction bases: 6. Per germline, CDR1 SGDLS and CDR2 YYNGEE. This CDR3 has 14 amino acids. CDR3 sequence reads: CASSVSGGPSEQYF. The CDR3 DNA reads TGTGCCAGCAGCGTAAGCGGGGGCCCCAGCGAGCAGTACTTC.

V and J are TRBV6-1 and TRBJ1-1; tentative D call: TRBD1 (5 bases). The CDR3 contains 16 residues. The ends were cut back, 2 bases at V and 0 bases at J, with 13 bases in the middle. CDR1 and CDR2 (germline): MNHNS, SASEGT. As DNA, the CDR3 is TGTGCCAGCAGTGAAATCTGGGACTACATGAACACTGAAGCTTTCTTT. Protein: CASSEIWDYMNTEAFF.

In its sample, this clone is medium-sized. The chain carries TRBV4-1 and TRBJ1-1, with unresolved D. V was trimmed by 5 bases and J by 8 bases, leaving 15 bases between them. Germline V gives CDR1 MGHRA, CDR2 YSYEKL. This CDR3 comprises 13 residues. In nucleotides, the CDR3 is TGCGCCAGCAGCTCCGGGTTGGTGGCCGAAGCTTTCTTT. It specifies CASSSGLVAEAFF.

This CDR3 is CALGQASTDTQYF. CDR3 coding DNA: TGTGCCTTAGGACAGGCTAGCACAGATACGCAGTATTTT. The chain recombines TRBV30 with TRBJ2-3, with 7 positions matching TRBD1. This CDR3 contains 13 residues. The ends lost 7 bases at V and 0 bases at J; junction bases unmatched: 4. Looked up from germline, CDR1 is GTSNPN and CDR2 is SVGIG (reference sequence).

The chain carries TRBV29-1 and TRBJ2-7; a weak D match, TRBD1 (6 bases). Germline V gene data show CDR1 as SQVTM and CDR2 as ANQGSEA. V lost 0 bases, J lost 4 bases, and 19 bases lay in between. The CDR3 sequence is 16 residues long. The chain's CDR3 is CSVEDQTQGPNYEQYF. In DNA, the CDR3 is TGCAGCGTTGAAGATCAAACACAGGGCCCAAATTACGAGCAGTACTTC.

Only one count was recorded for this clone. J is TRBJ2-1 and V is TRBV29-1; D is possibly TRBD2 (5 bases). The ends were cut back, 4 bases at V and 7 bases at J, with 11 bases in the middle. This CDR3 spans 12 amino acids. Germline V lookup: CDR1 SQVTM, CDR2 ANQGSEA. CDR3 region: CSVGRDTNEQFF. The CDR3, as DNA: TGCAGCGTTGGACGGGATACAAATGAGCAGTTCTTC.

The genes are TRBV9 and TRBJ1-2; weak D call: TRBD1 (5 bases). The CDR3 extends over 14 amino acids. Trimming shortened V by 4 bases and J by 7 bases, and 17 bases separated the two germline ends. The germline V gene has CDR1 SGDLS and CDR2 YYNGEE. The CDR3 DNA reads as TGTGCCAGCAGCCCCCGACCAGGGTTTAGTGGCTACACCTTC. Its protein is CASSPRPGFSGYTF.

The chain joins TRBV4-1 to TRBJ2-1; 7 bases agree with TRBD2. Germline V gene lookup returns CDR1 MGHRA and CDR2 YSYEKL. There are 18 residues in the CDR3. V trimming: 3 bases; J trimming: 2 bases; junction bases outside the gene matches: 13. The CDR3 coding sequence is TGCGCCAGCAGCCAGGCTAGTAGCGGGCCCACGGCCTACAATGAGCAGTTCTTC. Residues: CASSQASSGPTAYNEQFF.

V and J are TRBV13 and TRBJ2-3; maybe TRBD2 (6 bases). This CDR3 region has 16 residues. Deletions cut 5 bases from V and 0 bases from J, with 15 bases between. Germline CDR1 and CDR2: PRHDT and FYEKMQ (reference sequence). CDR3 sequence reads: CASSPRAGTSTDTQYF. Written as DNA, the CDR3 is TGTGCCAGCAGCCCCAGGGCGGGAACGAGCACAGATACGCAGTATTTT. The full variable domain, its missing parts supplied by reference TRBV13 and TRBJ2-3, is AAGVIQSPRHLIKEKRETATLKCYPIPRHDTVYWYQQGPGQDPQFLISFYEKMQSDKGSIPDRFSAQQFSDYHSELNMSSLELGDSALYFCASSPRAGTSTDTQYFGPGTRLTVL.

This clone came up a few times. This chain joins TRBV29-1 and TRBJ2-3, with 11 bases fitting TRBD2. The CDR3 is made up of 14 amino acids. J gave up 6 bases and V 5 bases, and 7 bases lay outside the gene matches. CDR1 is SQVTM, CDR2 ANQGSEA, per germline. Written as DNA, the CDR3 is TGCAGCGTTATACTAGCGGGAGAGGGGGATACGCAGTATTTT. Translation gives CSVILAGEGDTQYF.

The chain has TRBV25-1 and TRBJ2-1, with 7 bases lining up with TRBD2. The CDR3 extends over 15 amino acids. The trim removed 1 base at V and 3 bases at J, leaving 3 bases unmatched. Per the germline V gene, CDR1 is MGHDK and CDR2 is SYGVNS. Here the CDR3 reads CASSESSGIYNEQFF. CDR3 DNA sequence: TGTGCCAGCAGTGAATCAAGCGGGATCTACAATGAGCAGTTCTTC. The entire variable domain, with the rest obtained from reference TRBV25-1 and TRBJ2-1, is as follows: EADIYQTPRYLVIGTGKKITLECSQTMGHDKMYWYQQDPGMELHLIHYSYGVNSTEKGDLSSESTVSRIRTEHFPLTLESARPSHTSQYLCASSESSGIYNEQFFGPGTRLTVL.

This rearrangement joins TRBV27 to TRBJ2-3; D might be TRBD1 (6 bases). The CDR3 has 15 amino acids. CDR1 MNHEY and CDR2 SMNVEV come from the germline V gene (reference sequence). The ends were cut back, 5 bases at V and 1 base at J, with 13 bases in the middle. As DNA, the CDR3 is TGTGCCAGCAGTCCTTGGACAGAAGGCACAGATACGCAGTATTTT. It encodes CASSPWTEGTDTQYF.

This chain uses TRBV6-5 with TRBJ1-2, with a weak D call TRBD1 (5 bases). The CDR3 length is 14 residues. V dropped 5 bases and J dropped 8 bases, with 18 bases sitting between them. Looked up from germline, CDR1 is MNHEY and CDR2 is SVGAGI. CDR3 sequence reads: CASSPTLGDGGYTF. CDR3 bases: TGTGCCAGCAGTCCCACACTGGGGGACGGCGGCTACACCTTC.

The DNA of the CDR3 is TGTGCCAGCAGCCTCGCGGGACTCAACTCCTACGAGCAGTACTTC. This translates into CASSLAGLNSYEQYF. The chain employs TRBV7-9 and TRBJ2-7, with D perhaps matching TRBD2 (6 bases). The CDR3 is 15 amino acids. Germline CDR1 and CDR2: SEHNR and FQNEAQ (reference sequence). Trimming cost V 5 bases and J 0 bases, with 14 bases left between them.

Regarding this clone: The junction differs from germline at one of its ends, possibly a read error. The rearrangement joins TRBV29-1 to TRBJ1-2; D may be TRBD1 (6 bases). Germline CDR1 SQVTM, CDR2 ANQGSEA. The CDR3 totals 10 residues. The CDR3 loop is CSAGDFGYPF. The CDR3 DNA follows: TGCAGCGCAGGGGATTTTGGCTACCCCTTC.

The rearrangement links TRBV28 to TRBJ2-7; D unclear. CDR1 and CDR2 from the germline V gene are MDHEN and SYDVKM. This CDR3 comprises 15 residues. Trimming stripped 3 bases from V and 5 bases from J, with 17 bases between. CDR3: CASSFIPQSKHEQYF. CDR3 in DNA: TGTGCCAGCAGTTTTATCCCCCAGTCAAAACACGAGCAGTACTTC.

V is TRBV11-2 and J is TRBJ2-7; D may match TRBD1 or TRBD2 (6 bases each). V dropped 3 bases and J dropped 11 bases, with 11 bases sitting between them. The germline V gene encodes CDR1 SGHAT and CDR2 FQNNGV. The CDR3 loop spans 11 amino acids. The CDR3: CASSLEGVKYF. Written as DNA, the CDR3 is TGTGCCAGCAGCTTGGAGGGGGTCAAGTACTTC.

This clone has just a few counts. Written as DNA, the CDR3 is TGCGCCAGCAGCCAAGTTTTTGAGGACACTGAAGCTTTCTTT. Translation: CASSQVFEDTEAFF. V and J are TRBV4-1 and TRBJ1-1; D is ambiguous. The CDR3 length is 14 residues. Trimming stripped 1 base from V and 3 bases from J, with 9 bases between. Germline CDR1 MGHRA, CDR2 YSYEKL.

V is TRBV5-6 and J is TRBJ2-7; D gene unclear. The CDR3 extends over 13 amino acids. Germline V gene data show CDR1 as SGHDT and CDR2 as YYEEEE. The V gene lost 0 bases and the J gene lost 3 bases, with 7 bases spanning the gap. In nucleotides, the CDR3 is TGTGCCAGCAGCTTGGCTTCTAGCTACGAGCAGTACTTC. It codes for CASSLASSYEQYF. Full variable domain (rest looked up from reference TRBV5-6 and TRBJ2-7): DAGVTQSPTHLIKTRGQQVTLRCSPKSGHDTVSWYQQALGQGPQFIFQYYEEEERQRGNFPDRFSGHQFPNYSSELNVNALLLGDSALYLCASSLASSYEQYFGPGTRLTVT.

The rearrangement uses TRBV18 and TRBJ2-1; TRBD1 matches at 7 bases. V was clipped by 6 bases and J by 1 base; unmatched bases: 6. The CDR3 covers 15 residues. The germline V gene has CDR1 KGHSH and CDR2 LQKENI. CDR3 sequence reads: CASSPRDRSYNEQFF. Written as DNA, the CDR3 is TGTGCCAGCTCCCCCCGGGACAGATCCTACAATGAGCAGTTCTTC.

This clone was seen a handful of times. This chain connects TRBV10-3 to TRBJ2-5, with D possibly TRBD2 on 6 matching bases. The V end lost 3 bases, the J end lost 1 base, and 15 bases lay between the germline ends. Germline values: CDR1 ENHRY, CDR2 SYGVKD. The CDR3 is 16 residues long. Here the CDR3 DNA reads TGTGCCATCAGTGACACCGGGACTCAACTCCAAGAGACCCAGTACTTC. Translating gives CAISDTGTQLQETQYF.

The chain has TRBV7-8 and TRBJ2-5; the match to TRBD2 covers 12 bases. Per germline, CDR1 SGHVS and CDR2 FQNEAQ. V was clipped by 2 bases and J by 4 bases; unmatched bases: 8. The CDR3 runs to 17 residues. CDR3 loop: CASSLWPSGRAVETQYF. The CDR3 DNA reads TGTGCCAGCAGCTTATGGCCTAGCGGGAGGGCCGTAGAGACCCAGTACTTC.